The T cell receptor beta chain under discussion was sequenced for a study of T cell repertoires in cytomegalovirus infection. J lost 3 bases, V lost 3 bases, and 10 bases had no gene match. The CDR3 spans 17 residues. The germline CDR1 and CDR2 sequences are MNHEY and SMNVEV (reference sequence). TCRdb passed the reads through MiXCR, listing each CDR3 protein once. The sample yields just under 550,000 distinct CDR3 sequences, less than 30% seen once. This clonotype was counted once. The sequenced sample was PBMCs. This TCR was recovered from a human donor in good health (CMV status not recorded). Some clones in this sample may be carry-over from other donors' samples. The chain has TRBV27 and TRBJ2-2; TRBD2 agrees at 7 bases. The CDR3 here is CASSFMGGRNDTGELFF. CDR3 bases: TGTGCCAGCAGTTTCATGGGCGGGAGAAATGACACCGGGGAGCTGTTTTTT.